Listed here are 28 T cell receptor beta chains from one sample, sequenced in a study of circulating and synovial CD4+ cells in juvenile arthritis. Repertoires were generated with immunoSEQ multiplex PCR, while TCRdb's copy carries only in-frame clones and drops some. Among some 33,000 clones listed, 90% to 95% were seen once. The specimen was CD4+ T cells from blood. All receptors derive from a human donor with juvenile idiopathic arthritis.

The rearrangement links TRBV7-9 to TRBJ1-3, with D possibly matching TRBD1 (5 bases). The CDR3 sequence is 16 residues long. The V end was cut by 5 bases, the J end by 2 bases, with 16 bases between. Germline V gene data show CDR1 as SEHNR and CDR2 as FQNEAQ (reference sequence). The CDR3 sequence is CASSPAARVTGNTIYF. CDR3 DNA sequence: TGTGCCAGCAGCCCTGCCGCCAGGGTAACTGGAAACACCATATATTTT. The variable domain in full, with the rest retrieved from reference TRBV7-9 and TRBJ1-3, is DTGVSQNPRHKITKRGQNVTFRCDPISEHNRLYWYRQTLGQGPEFLTYFQNEAQLEKSRLLSDRFSAERPKGSFSTLEIQRTEQGDSAMYLCASSPAARVTGNTIYFGEGSWLTVV.

V is TRBV11-2 and J is TRBJ2-7; 9 bases align to TRBD1. The V segment lost 2 bases and the J segment 3 bases; nucleotides outside the gene matches: 11. The CDR3 has 17 amino acids. Germline values: CDR1 SGHAT, CDR2 FQNNGV. The CDR3 spells CASSLTPGQGISYEQYF. The CDR3 nucleotides are TGTGCCAGCAGCTTAACCCCCGGACAGGGGATCAGCTACGAGCAGTACTTC.

The CDR3 is CASSPRTGAGANVLTF. In nucleotides, the CDR3 is TGTGCCAGCAGCCCAAGGACAGGGGCCGGGGCCAACGTCCTGACTTTC. The chain links TRBV11-3 to TRBJ2-6; 9 bases are shared with TRBD1. Germline V CDR1 and CDR2: SGHNT, YENEEA. CDR3 length: 16 amino acids. The junction had 6 bases not matched to a gene; V was cut back by 5 bases and J by 4 bases.

This chain uses TRBV6-4 with TRBJ2-2; 11 nucleotides line up with TRBD2. CDR1 and CDR2 (germline): MRHNA, SNTAGT. V trimming: 7 bases; J trimming: 0 bases; junction bases outside the gene matches: 13. CDR3 length equals 19 residues. CDR3 DNA sequence: TGTGCCAGCACCCCTTCACCGCTAGCGGGGGGATCGAACACCGGGGAGCTGTTTTTT. Protein product: CASTPSPLAGGSNTGELFF.

This chain joins TRBV5-1 and TRBJ2-3; no firm D call. The length of the CDR3 is 13 residues. The V gene's germline CDR1 is SGHRS and CDR2 YFSETQ. Deletions cut 5 bases from V and 1 base from J, with 8 bases between. In DNA, the CDR3 is TGCGCCAGCAGACATCTTGGCACAGATACGCAGTATTTT. Protein: CASRHLGTDTQYF.

The chain links TRBV15 to TRBJ1-2; D possibly corresponds to TRBD1 (6 bases). The germline CDR1 and CDR2 sequences are LNHNV and YYDKDF (reference sequence). Trimming shortened V by 2 bases and J by 4 bases, and 14 bases separated the two germline ends. The CDR3 is 15 amino acids. The chain's CDR3 is CATSRTGRYSYGYTF. CDR3 in DNA: TGTGCCACCAGCAGAACAGGGCGTTATAGCTATGGCTACACCTTC.

The V gene is TRBV2, the J gene TRBJ1-2; the match to TRBD1 covers 9 bases. The germline V gene encodes CDR1 SNHLY and CDR2 FYNNEI. The CDR3 covers 13 residues. Trimming cost V 7 bases and J 6 bases; bases outside gene matches: 6. CDR3: CASKIGQGNGYTF. Written as DNA, the CDR3 is TGTGCCAGCAAGATCGGACAGGGGAATGGCTACACCTTC.

The chain employs TRBV7-9 and TRBJ2-5; no firm D call. The length of the CDR3 is 14 residues. Germline V gene lookup returns CDR1 SEHNR and CDR2 FQNEAQ (reference sequence). Trimming shortened V by 5 bases and J by 5 bases, and 15 bases separated the two germline ends. CDR3 in DNA: TGTGCCAGCAGCCCGTCGATAGTTAGTGAGACCCAGTACTTC. Translation: CASSPSIVSETQYF.

This clone was seen only a few times. The V call is TRBV11-2, the J call TRBJ1-2, with 7 positions matching TRBD1. CDR3 length: 15 residues. V dropped 5 bases and J dropped 2; count of bases not matched to a gene: 8. Looked up from germline, CDR1 is SGHAT and CDR2 is FQNNGV. This CDR3 is CASSSRQGTNYGYTF. CDR3 DNA: TGTGCCAGCAGCAGTCGACAGGGAACGAACTATGGCTACACCTTC.

V is TRBV5-1 and J is TRBJ2-3; 9 bases align to TRBD2. V dropped 6 bases and J dropped 3; count of bases not matched to a gene: 20. Per the germline V gene, CDR1 is SGHRS and CDR2 is YFSETQ. The CDR3 is 19 residues long. The chain's CDR3 is CASKFQWGLARSTTDTQYF. Here the CDR3 DNA reads TGCGCCAGCAAGTTCCAGTGGGGACTAGCACGTTCTACGACAGATACGCAGTATTTT.

V usage is TRBV4-2 and J usage is TRBJ2-7, with D possibly being TRBD1 (7 bases). The CDR3 contains 14 residues. V lost 2 bases to trimming and J lost 1 base, with 9 bases between them. CDR1 and CDR2 from the germline V gene are LGHNA and YNFKEQ. The CDR3 coding sequence is TGTGCCAGCAGCCAACAGGGGGGATCCTACGAGCAGTACTTC. Translation: CASSQQGGSYEQYF.

The V and J genes are TRBV7-3 and TRBJ2-5, with TRBD2 matching 7 bases. V lost 6 bases to trimming and J lost 7 bases; unmatched junction nucleotides: 11. Per the germline V gene, CDR1 is SGHTA and CDR2 is FQGTGA. This CDR3 is 14 amino acids long. The CDR3 protein is CASRAQRGPGTQYF. In DNA form, the CDR3 reads TGTGCCAGCAGGGCACAGCGGGGACCGGGGACCCAGTACTTC.

This chain uses TRBV4-3 with TRBJ1-2; perhaps TRBD1 as D (5 bases). V lost 4 bases and J lost 6, with 18 bases in between. CDR3 size: 15 residues. Germline values: CDR1 LGHNA, CDR2 YSLEER. CDR3 residues: CASSRQEGTFDGYTF. The DNA of the CDR3 is TGCGCCAGCAGCCGCCAGGAGGGGACCTTCGATGGCTACACCTTC.

The chain joins TRBV15 to TRBJ2-3; 8 bases are shared with TRBD1. The CDR3 covers 16 residues. The junction had 11 bases not matched to a gene; V was cut back by 5 bases and J by 4 bases. Germline CDR1 is LNHNV and CDR2 is YYDKDF (reference sequence). CDR3 nucleotide sequence: TGTGCCACCAGCTCCTGGACAGGGTCGGAGGCAGATACGCAGTATTTT. It is translated as CATSSWTGSEADTQYF. Complete variable domain (other parts from reference TRBV15 and TRBJ2-3): DAMVIQNPRYQVTQFGKPVTLSCSQTLNHNVMYWYQQKSSQAPKLLFHYYDKDFNNEADTPDNFQSRRPNTSFCFLDIRSPGLGDTAMYLCATSSWTGSEADTQYFGPGTRLTVL.

The V gene is TRBV2, the J gene TRBJ1-6, with D possibly TRBD1 on 5 matching bases. Germline V gene lookup returns CDR1 SNHLY and CDR2 FYNNEI. V lost 4 bases, J lost 10 bases, and 17 bases lay in between. This CDR3 contains 15 residues. Here the CDR3 DNA reads TGTGCCAGCAGTGGTGGACGGTCCGGGGGGTCACCCCTCCACTTT. Translation gives CASSGGRSGGSPLHF.

V is TRBV5-1 and J is TRBJ2-3, with 10 bases lining up with TRBD2. CDR3 length: 15 residues. V shed 3 bases and J 2 bases; nucleotides not matched to a gene: 3. Germline CDR1 reads SGHRS; CDR2 reads YFSETQ. The CDR3 DNA reads as TGCGCCAGCAGCTCCAGCGGGGGGGTCACAGATACGCAGTATTTT. Translated, it gives CASSSSGGVTDTQYF.

The chain employs TRBV19 and TRBJ2-3, with D perhaps matching TRBD2 (6 bases). The CDR3 length is 13 residues. The germline V gene encodes CDR1 LNHDA and CDR2 SQIVND (reference sequence). V dropped 7 bases and J dropped 3 bases, with 11 bases sitting between them. The CDR3 DNA is TGTGCCAGTACCATAGGACTAACAGATACGCAGTATTTT. Translating gives CASTIGLTDTQYF.

V gene TRBV9 combines with J gene TRBJ2-7, with D perhaps TRBD1 (6 bases). V was trimmed by 0 bases and J by 1 base, leaving 8 bases between them. The CDR3 has 14 amino acids. Germline CDR1 reads SGDLS; CDR2 reads YYNGEE. The CDR3 here is CASSVGQVSYEQYF. Here the CDR3 DNA reads TGTGCCAGCAGCGTAGGACAGGTTTCCTACGAGCAGTACTTC. Filled out from reference TRBV9 and TRBJ2-7, the complete variable domain reads DSGVTQTPKHLITATGQRVTLRCSPRSGDLSVYWYQQSLDQGLQFLIQYYNGEERAKGNILERFSAQQFPDLHSELNLSSLELGDSALYFCASSVGQVSYEQYFGPGTRLTVT.

To note about this clone: One end of the junction is discordant with germline, which a read error may explain. The same CDR3 arises from other DNA sequences in this sample as well. The chain is built from TRBV19 and TRBJ1-6, with 9 bases lining up with TRBD1. Germline lookup yields CDR1 LNHDA and CDR2 SQIVND (reference sequence). CDR3 length equals 17 residues. The CDR3 region has the DNA TGTGCCAGTAGTATTGGGACAGGGAGGGCCTATAATTCCCCCCTCCACTTT. This gives the protein CASSIGTGRAYNSPLHF.

The rearrangement links TRBV7-2 to TRBJ2-2; D call uncertain. CDR3 size: 13 residues. V was cut by 7 bases and J by 4 bases, with 10 bases left in between. Germline-derived CDR1 and CDR2 are SGHTA and FQGNSA. CDR3 sequence reads: CASTSRVTGELFF. The CDR3 DNA follows: TGTGCCAGCACCTCCCGGGTCACCGGGGAGCTGTTTTTT. Based on the CDR3 plus reference TRBV7-2 and TRBJ2-2, the full variable domain is GAGVSQSPSNKVTEKGKDVELRCDPISGHTALYWYRQSLGQGLEFLIYFQGNSAPDKSGLPSDRFSAERTGGSVSTLTIQRTQQEDSAVYLCASTSRVTGELFFGEGSRLTVL.

This chain uses TRBV18 with TRBJ2-5, with a possible D match to TRBD2 (5 bases). The CDR3 runs to 14 residues. Germline loops: CDR1 KGHSH, CDR2 LQKENI. V lost 3 bases, J lost 5 bases, and 13 bases lay in between. CDR3 residues: CASSPRGPGETQYF. The DNA of the CDR3 is TGTGCCAGCTCACCCCGGGGTCCCGGGGAGACCCAGTACTTC.

The CDR3 reads CASSGPTSLVGETQYF. The CDR3 DNA is TGTGCCAGCAGTGGACCGACTAGTTTAGTGGGGGAGACCCAGTACTTC. The rearrangement links TRBV6-1 to TRBJ2-5, with D possibly TRBD2 on 6 matching bases. Germline V gene sequence: CDR1 MNHNS, CDR2 SASEGT. V lost 4 bases to trimming and J lost 5 bases, with 20 bases between them. This CDR3 has 16 residues.

This sequence joins TRBV4-3 and TRBJ2-1; D gene ambiguous. The ends were cut back, 0 bases at V and 10 bases at J, with 7 bases in the middle. The germline CDR1 and CDR2 sequences are LGHNA and YSLEER. The CDR3 has 12 residues. As DNA, the CDR3 is TGCGCCAGCAGCCAAGATTGGAGAGAGCAGTTCTTC. It encodes CASSQDWREQFF.

The CDR3 loop is CASSLSRGNEKLFF. The CDR3 nucleotides read TGCGCCAGCAGCTTGAGCAGGGGTAATGAAAAACTGTTTTTT. The chain recombines TRBV5-1 with TRBJ1-4; TRBD1 is a possible D gene (6 bases). There are 14 residues in the CDR3. The V gene lost 1 base and the J gene lost 4 bases, with 8 bases spanning the gap. The germline V gene encodes CDR1 SGHRS and CDR2 YFSETQ.

The V and J genes are TRBV7-2 and TRBJ1-3; D not certain. CDR3 length equals 14 residues. Trimming stripped 1 base from V and 4 bases from J, with 8 bases between. Germline CDR1 SGHTA, CDR2 FQGNSA. The CDR3 protein is CASSLGTLGNTIYF. In DNA, the CDR3 is TGTGCCAGCAGCTTAGGCACATTGGGAAACACCATATATTTT.

The genes are TRBV2 and TRBJ2-2, with TRBD1 as a possible D gene (5 bases). CDR3 length: 20 residues. CDR1 is SNHLY and CDR2 is FYNNEI in the germline V gene. The V and J ends lost 2 bases and 0 bases respectively, with 22 bases between them. This CDR3 reads CASSERTDKYSFANTGELFF. The CDR3 DNA is TGTGCCAGCAGTGAACGGACGGACAAATACTCATTCGCGAACACCGGGGAGCTGTTTTTT. The variable domain in full, completed from reference TRBV2 and TRBJ2-2, reads EPEVTQTPSHQVTQMGQEVILRCVPISNHLYFYWYRQILGQKVEFLVSFYNNEISEKSEIFDDQFSVERPDGSNFTLKIRSTKLEDSAMYFCASSERTDKYSFANTGELFFGEGSRLTVL.

The CDR3 loop reads CSAGRFYEQYF. Written as DNA, the CDR3 is TGCAGTGCTGGGCGTTTCTACGAGCAGTACTTC. The chain links TRBV20-1 to TRBJ2-7; D not resolved. This CDR3 has 11 residues. Trimming cost V 5 bases and J 3 bases, with 8 bases left between them. From germline, CDR1 is DFQATT and CDR2 SNEGSKA (reference sequence).

The chain joins TRBV14 to TRBJ2-7; D is unresolved. Germline lookup yields CDR1 SGHDN and CDR2 FVKESK. V lost 7 bases and J lost 0, with 7 bases in between. The length of the CDR3 is 12 residues. The CDR3 region has the DNA TGTGCCAGCACCCCCAACTCCTACGAGCAGTACTTC. Encoded protein: CASTPNSYEQYF.